This T cell receptor beta chain originates from a study of CD8 T cells in Susac syndrome. The study sequenced TCR beta in blood CD8+ and CD4+ T cells. TEMRA cells were enriched by FACS, while CD8+ and CD4+ T cells were obtained through a negative isolation that was performed magnetically. This CDR3 has 16 residues. V lost 3 bases and J lost 5, with 19 bases in between. In germline, CDR1 is LGHNA, CDR2 YSLEER. With random hexamers, about 0.5 to 1 ug RNA was reverse transcribed. The immunoSEQ assay covered 54 Vbeta and 13 Jbeta segments for CDR3. One entry per CDR3 protein, called by TCRdb with MiXCR from the immunoSEQ multiplex PCR reads. Among hundreds of thousands of distinct CDR3 sequences listed, approximately 91% were seen once.

The sequenced sample was CD8+ T cells from PBMCs. The gene calls are TRBV4-3 and TRBJ1-1, with D perhaps TRBD1 (5 bases). This receptor was taken from a human donor with multiple sclerosis. The CDR3 region is CASSHTLTAGSTEAFF. The CDR3 nucleotides read TGCGCCAGCAGCCACACCTTGACAGCAGGGTCTACTGAAGCTTTCTTT.